The clone carrying this T cell receptor (beta chain) was found once. The antigen remains unidentified. The sample originates from a study of T cell responses to AZD1222 COVID-19 vaccine. Study findings and constraints: Across the whole spike, CD4 TCRs peaked at regions 160-218 and 743-854.

Trimming shortened V by 6 bases and J by 0 bases, and 9 bases separated the two germline ends. Germline CDR1 MNHEY, CDR2 SVGAGI. The CDR3 has 15 amino acids. Clones were read by immunoSEQ multiplex PCR, and TCRdb kept only the in-frame ones, dropping some. The repertoire includes about 200,000 clones, 85% to 90% of them detected once, and over 6% sits in the top ten. Sequencing used peripheral blood, obtained on day 0 of AZD1222 vaccination. This receptor was identified in an adult in good health. The rearrangement uses TRBV6-5 and TRBJ1-6; D unresolved. CDR3 sequence: CASSVRSSYNSPLHF. DNA of the CDR3: TGTGCCAGCAGCGTAAGATCCTCCTATAATTCACCCCTCCACTTT.